This T cell receptor (beta chain) was captured in a study of blood T cell repertoires in COVID-19. Across the whole study: Both acute and convalescent COVID-19 samples were obtained from the United States, Italy and Spain. Nucleic acid was either cDNA or gDNA, and it came from T cells, B-cell-depleted T cells, or PBMCs.

Per the original methods: Amplification of reference gene primers provided the estimated nucleated cell counts. The table came from immunoSEQ multiplex PCR; TCRdb's copy has only in-frame clones and leaves some out. V, J and clone size were drawn from that table, and D and trimming were deduced from the DNA. The table shows 200,000 to 250,000 clones, with roughly 80% occurring only once. This TCR was recovered from a woman under 30 with acute or convalescent COVID-19. Sequencing used peripheral blood.

The CDR3 DNA is TGCGCCAGCAGTCCTCGCGGGGGTGGGATTTCGGACACCGGGGAGCTGTTTTTT. Translation gives CASSPRGGGISDTGELFF. The chain combines TRBV5-1 with TRBJ2-2, with 7 positions matching TRBD2. V lost 5 bases to trimming and J lost 3 bases; unmatched junction nucleotides: 16. This CDR3 spans 18 amino acids. Germline V CDR1 and CDR2: SGHRS, YFSETQ.